The entry below describes one TCR beta chain. Its specificity is unknown. The PCR ran on 60 Vbeta and 13 Jbeta primers. Assay: immunoSEQ multiplex PCR; the TCRdb copy retains only in-frame clones and omits some. The profile shows 90,000 or so clones, 70% to 75% of them singletons. This record comes from a study of cytomegalovirus exposure and HLA in healthy donors. About the study: Membership in the Caucasian-associated ancestry cluster was found for around 81% of fewer than 450 genotyped donors. Regarding the study as a whole: Reports showed the classifier diagnosing cytomegalovirus status with high specificity and sensitivity. Fewer N-insertions (relative to the approximately 700-donor mean) were reportedly seen in an Asian-associated ancestry cluster in a later analysis.

The source is a young woman in good health and CMV-seropositive. The sequenced material came from PBMCs.

The CDR3 region has the DNA TGTGCCAGCAGCGTCTCCGGGGGTCTAAGCTACAATGAGCAGTTCTTC. Its translation: CASSVSGGLSYNEQFF. V usage is TRBV9 and J usage is TRBJ2-1, with D possibly matching TRBD2 (6 bases). This CDR3 is 16 amino acids long. Between the trimmed V and J ends, which lost 2 bases and 3 bases, there was a span of 15 bases. Germline V CDR1 and CDR2: SGDLS, YYNGEE.